These 28 T cell receptor beta chains were all obtained from the same sample, sequenced in a study of OX40 agonist ivuxolimab in advanced cancers. TCRdb's table, derived via immunoSEQ multiplex PCR, lists solely in-frame clones and lacks some. The sample lists tens of thousands of clones, about four fifths occurring once. The material was CD4+ or CD8+ T cells sorted from blood, obtained in a trial of the OX40 agonist ivuxolimab. These TCRs come from an adult with an advanced solid tumor such as melanoma, head and neck, liver or kidney cancer.

There are a few counts of this clone. V gene TRBV5-1 combines with J gene TRBJ1-6, with 7 bases that match TRBD1. This CDR3 region has 16 residues. The germline CDR1 and CDR2 sequences are SGHRS and YFSETQ. J was trimmed by 8 bases and V by 0 bases; bases with no gene match: 8. CDR3 DNA sequence: TGCGCCAGCAGCTTGGGGCTGGGACAGACCTATTCACCCCTCCACTTT. Its translation: CASSLGLGQTYSPLHF.

V gene TRBV7-6 combines with J gene TRBJ2-7, with TRBD1 as a possible D gene (5 bases). The CDR3 covers 15 residues. Trimming removed 1 base at V and 4 bases at J, with 14 bases between. Germline-derived CDR1 and CDR2 are SGHVS and FNYEAQ. The CDR3 bases are TGTGCCAGCAGCTTAGGTCAGGGTTGGACGTACGAGCAGTACTTC. Translated, it gives CASSLGQGWTYEQYF.

This clone has only a few counts. This sequence joins TRBV29-1 and TRBJ1-5; D ambiguous. From germline, CDR1 is SQVTM and CDR2 ANQGSEA. Trimming took 6 bases from V and 2 from J, leaving 8 bases between them. CDR3 size: 12 residues. The CDR3 nucleotides read TGCAGCGTCTCGCTGGGCAATCAGCCCCAGCATTTT. It is translated as CSVSLGNQPQHF.

This chain uses TRBV10-3 with TRBJ2-5, with D possibly being TRBD1 or TRBD2 (6 bases each). The J call may be wrong; the DNA end is better matched by TRBJ2-7. CDR1 is ENHRY, CDR2 SYGVKD, per germline. The CDR3 is 14 residues long. CDR3 loop: CAISALGGGYEQYF. DNA of the CDR3: TGTGCCATCAGCGCCTTAGGGGGAGGCTACGAGCAGTACTTC.

The chain combines TRBV7-2 with TRBJ1-2; D perhaps matches TRBD1 (6 bases). The V and J ends lost 1 base and 2 bases respectively, with 20 bases between them. CDR3 length: 18 amino acids. CDR1 is SGHTA and CDR2 is FQGNSA in the germline V gene. CDR3 in amino acids: CASSLGFGRGAPNYGYTF. The CDR3 DNA reads TGTGCCAGCAGCTTAGGATTCGGCAGGGGAGCCCCAAACTATGGCTACACCTTC.

J is TRBJ1-4 and V is TRBV10-3; unclear D gene. The V and J ends lost 4 bases and 6 bases respectively, with 9 bases between them. CDR1 and CDR2 from the germline V gene are ENHRY and SYGVKD. CDR3 length: 13 amino acids. This chain's CDR3 is CAISGGRDEKLFF. The CDR3 DNA reads as TGTGCCATCAGTGGCGGGCGGGATGAAAAACTGTTTTTT.

Points on this clone: One end of the junction does not line up with germline, which may come from a read error. The V gene is TRBV10-2, the J gene TRBJ2-7, with 11 bases that match TRBD2. Germline V gene sequence: CDR1 WSHSY, CDR2 SAAADI. This CDR3 region has 15 residues. Written as DNA, the CDR3 is TGCGCCAGCACTGAGGGGACTAGCGGCTCCTACGAGCAGTACTTC. Encoded protein: CASTEGTSGSYEQYF.

V usage is TRBV14 and J usage is TRBJ1-1; tentatively, D is TRBD1 (5 bases). Germline V gene data show CDR1 as SGHDN and CDR2 as FVKESK. V lost 4 bases and J lost 3, with 15 bases in between. This CDR3 has 15 amino acids. The CDR3 loop reads CASSLRAGQDTEAFF. The CDR3, as DNA: TGTGCCAGCAGCCTCCGGGCAGGGCAGGACACTGAAGCTTTCTTT.

This clone was observed a handful of times. CDR3: CASSDIWNTGELFF. In nucleotides, the CDR3 is TGTGCCAGCAGTGACATTTGGAACACCGGGGAGCTGTTTTTT. The rearrangement uses TRBV6-1 and TRBJ2-2; D unresolved. The CDR3 contains 14 residues. Germline values: CDR1 MNHNS, CDR2 SASEGT. Trimming stripped 3 bases from V and 1 base from J, with 6 bases between.

The chain combines TRBV2 with TRBJ2-2; no clear D gene. Trimming removed 8 bases from V and 2 bases from J, with 9 bases in between. Germline V gene lookup returns CDR1 SNHLY and CDR2 FYNNEI. The CDR3 runs to 13 residues. The CDR3 loop reads CASGRSNTGELFF. CDR3 coding DNA: TGTGCCAGCGGGCGGTCAAACACCGGGGAGCTGTTTTTT.

The rearrangement joins TRBV30 to TRBJ1-1, with D perhaps matching TRBD1 (6 bases). V lost 8 bases and J 11 bases, leaving 15 bases between the germline ends. The CDR3 is 10 amino acids. Looked up from germline, CDR1 is GTSNPN and CDR2 is SVGIG (reference sequence). This CDR3 reads CASYRVAAFF. The CDR3 coding sequence is TGTGCCAGCTACAGGGTTGCGGCTTTCTTT.

The J gene is TRBJ2-5, the V gene TRBV7-9; no firm D call. Germline CDR1 reads SEHNR; CDR2 reads FQNEAQ (reference sequence). The CDR3 sequence is 15 residues long. Trimming took 5 bases from V and 7 from J, leaving 20 bases between them. This chain's CDR3 is CASSVQLGYRVTQYF. In DNA, the CDR3 is TGTGCCAGCAGCGTACAGTTAGGGTACCGAGTGACCCAGTACTTC.

CDR3 sequence (DNA): TGTGCCAGTAGTATAGGCCCCCCCCATGGAGTCCTACAAGAGACCCAGTACTTC. Translating it yields CASSIGPPHGVLQETQYF. This rearrangement joins TRBV19 to TRBJ2-5, with D uncertain. CDR3 length: 18 residues. Germline CDR1 LNHDA, CDR2 SQIVND (reference sequence). Trimming removed 1 base at V and 2 bases at J, with 20 bases between.

V usage is TRBV7-2 and J usage is TRBJ2-5; no reliable D call. The CDR3 extends over 14 amino acids. V was trimmed by 1 base and J by 2 bases, leaving 8 bases between them. Looked up from germline, CDR1 is SGHTA and CDR2 is FQGNSA. This chain's CDR3 is CASSLGPHQETQYF. CDR3 nucleotides: TGTGCCAGCAGCTTAGGTCCTCATCAAGAGACCCAGTACTTC.

The CDR3 sequence is CASSSTTPTRTGELFF. The DNA of the CDR3 is TGTGCCAGCAGCTCGACCACTCCGACTAGAACCGGGGAGCTGTTTTTT. The chain recombines TRBV5-6 with TRBJ2-2; D perhaps matches TRBD2 (6 bases). The CDR3 length is 16 residues. CDR1 is SGHDT and CDR2 is YYEEEE in the germline V gene. The V gene lost 3 bases and the J gene lost 5 bases, with 17 bases spanning the gap.

The rearrangement uses TRBV19 and TRBJ1-2, with TRBD1 matching over 8 bases. Germline V gene sequence: CDR1 LNHDA, CDR2 SQIVND (reference sequence). Trimming at V came to 7 bases and at J to 4 bases, leaving 5 bases not matched to a gene. The CDR3 consists of 13 residues. This CDR3 is CASKSTGGYGYTF. The CDR3 nucleotides are TGTGCCAGTAAGTCTACAGGGGGCTATGGCTACACCTTC.

This clone was detected once. The chain links TRBV6-1 to TRBJ2-5, with D tentatively TRBD1 (6 bases). Per germline, CDR1 MNHNS and CDR2 SASEGT. The CDR3 covers 14 residues. V dropped 10 bases and J dropped 11 bases, with 26 bases sitting between them. Here the CDR3 reads CATSDRYAQGEQYF. The CDR3 DNA is TGTGCCACCTCGGACAGATACGCCCAAGGAGAGCAGTACTTC.

The genes are TRBV11-2 and TRBJ2-5; either TRBD1 or TRBD2 may supply D (6 bases each). This CDR3 has 16 residues. Trimming removed 1 base at V and 4 bases at J, with 16 bases between. CDR1 is SGHAT, CDR2 FQNNGV, per germline. The DNA for the CDR3 is TGTGCCAGCAGCTTAGGCGGGACAACCCTCCGAGAGACCCAGTACTTC. Its translation: CASSLGGTTLRETQYF.

V gene TRBV19 combines with J gene TRBJ1-5; unclear D gene. Germline CDR1 and CDR2: LNHDA and SQIVND (reference sequence). This CDR3 is built from 15 residues. The V gene lost 6 bases and the J gene lost 0 bases, with 12 bases spanning the gap. CDR3 DNA sequence: TGTGCCAGTAGCCTTGACGGGTATAGCAATCAGCCCCAGCATTTT. Amino acid sequence: CASSLDGYSNQPQHF.

Here the CDR3 reads CASNGVEGYEQYF. The CDR3 bases are TGCGCCAGCAATGGGGTTGAGGGTTACGAGCAGTACTTC. The chain joins TRBV5-1 to TRBJ2-7, with a weak D call TRBD2 (5 bases). V was pared by 6 bases and J by 4 bases, with 14 bases between. The CDR3 is made up of 13 amino acids. CDR1 and CDR2 from the germline V gene are SGHRS and YFSETQ.

The chain joins TRBV4-2 to TRBJ1-2; D ambiguous. Per the germline V gene, CDR1 is LGHNA and CDR2 is YNFKEQ. Trimming pared 3 bases from V and 0 bases from J, leaving 8 bases between. The CDR3 has 14 amino acids. CDR3 DNA sequence: TGTGCCAGCAGCCAGGTCTCCCCTAACTATGGCTACACCTTC. Translation: CASSQVSPNYGYTF.

The rearrangement joins TRBV7-8 to TRBJ2-5; 9 nucleotides match TRBD2. The CDR3 spans 17 residues. With V trimmed by 1 base and J by 2 bases, 8 bases remained unmatched. Germline assignment: CDR1 SGHVS and CDR2 FQNEAQ. Here the CDR3 DNA reads TGTGCCAGCAGCTTAGACCCGGGACTAGCTGCACAAGAGACCCAGTACTTC. Its protein is CASSLDPGLAAQETQYF.

This clone was recorded a few times. The CDR3, as DNA: TGTGCCAGCAGCCCGAGGCGCACTAGCGGGAGGAGAGAGACCCAGTACTTC. It specifies CASSPRRTSGRRETQYF. J is TRBJ2-5 and V is TRBV7-8; TRBD2 agrees at 12 bases. Germline assignment: CDR1 SGHVS and CDR2 FQNEAQ. V trimming: 5 bases; J trimming: 4 bases; junction bases outside the gene matches: 11. The CDR3 contains 17 residues.

The chain has TRBV19 and TRBJ1-5; D possibly corresponds to TRBD1 (5 bases). There are 13 residues in the CDR3. With 9 bases removed from V and 7 bases from J, the gap between germline ends came to 16 bases. Per germline, CDR1 LNHDA and CDR2 SQIVND (reference sequence). The CDR3 DNA reads as TGTGCCAGCAACCGACAGAGCCCCCAGCCCCAGCATTTT. Amino acid sequence: CASNRQSPQPQHF.

The chain is built from TRBV28 and TRBJ2-3; 8 nucleotides line up with TRBD1. The CDR3 spans 15 residues. Germline assignment: CDR1 MDHEN and CDR2 SYDVKM. Germline trimming cut 5 bases from V and 7 bases from J; bases unmatched to any gene: 11. CDR3: CASSITGGQAHTQYF. The CDR3, as DNA: TGTGCCAGCAGTATCACAGGGGGGCAAGCACATACGCAGTATTTT.

The J gene is TRBJ2-2, the V gene TRBV6-5; D possibly corresponds to TRBD2 (6 bases). V was shortened by 5 bases and J by 1 base, with 11 bases between the two germline ends. Germline V lookup: CDR1 MNHEY, CDR2 SVGAGI. CDR3 length equals 15 residues. The CDR3 reads CASSRGDLNTGELFF. CDR3 nucleotides: TGTGCCAGCAGTCGAGGGGACTTGAACACCGGGGAGCTGTTTTTT.

J is TRBJ2-1 and V is TRBV27; D is tentatively TRBD1 or TRBD2 (6 bases each). This CDR3 contains 17 residues. V lost 3 bases and J lost 6, with 21 bases in between. Looked up from germline, CDR1 is MNHEY and CDR2 is SMNVEV (reference sequence). The DNA for the CDR3 is TGTGCCAGCAGTTTTAGGTATGGAGGAGGGGGAGGCAATGAGCAGTTCTTC. Encoded protein: CASSFRYGGGGGNEQFF.

With regard to this clone: The sample holds other DNA sequences that translate to the same CDR3. The gene calls are TRBV7-9 and TRBJ2-4, with D perhaps TRBD1 (6 bases). The CDR3 is 16 residues long. V was pared by 5 bases and J by 9 bases, with 23 bases between. Per germline, CDR1 SEHNR and CDR2 FQNEAQ (reference sequence). The CDR3 region is CASSVTDRNPGGIQYF. The CDR3 DNA reads TGTGCCAGCAGCGTTACGGACAGAAACCCCGGTGGCATTCAGTACTTC.